This T cell receptor (beta chain) was profiled in a study of blood T cell repertoires in COVID-19. Method: immunoSEQ multiplex PCR; TCRdb's copy keeps in-frame clones and lacks some. The sample lists around 130,000 clones, approximately 84% seen once, with approximately 1.8% in the top ten. Per germline, CDR1 LGHNT and CDR2 FRNRAP. Between the trimmed V and J ends, which lost 6 bases and 0 bases, there was a span of 11 bases. The length of the CDR3 is 14 residues. This sequence was found in a man aged 65 to 85 with acute or convalescent COVID-19. The sequenced material came from peripheral blood. This chain joins TRBV12-5 and TRBJ1-2; possibly TRBD1 for D (6 bases). DNA of the CDR3: TGTGCTAGTGGACAATGGACAGCTAACTATGGCTACACCTTC. It specifies CASGQWTANYGYTF.